Sequencing of this TCR beta chain was carried out in a study of T cells in Graves' hyperthyroidism and ophthalmopathy. General observations from the study: In the blood, most expanded thyroid clonotypes above 0.001 appeared as well.

No progression to ophthalmopathy during 18 months of follow-up defined stable disease. Diagnostic assessment was based on clinical symptoms, serum thyroxine and TRAb, thyroid ultrasound and orbital computed tomography. CDR3 length: 14 amino acids. From germline, CDR1 is SSHAT and CDR2 FNYEAQ (reference sequence). This clonotype was seen repeatedly, ten times or more. The antigen is unknown. One end of the junction fails to match germline, which may point to a read error. Amplified TCR beta CDR3 regions derived from RNA transcripts. The HTBI primer set served for first-round RT-PCR of the TCR CDR3. TCRdb itself ran the multiplex PCR reads through MiXCR, one entry per CDR3 protein. The table has roughly 720,000 distinct CDR3 sequences, around a sixth seen once.

The genes are TRBV7-7 and TRBJ2-5; TRBD2 aligns across 7 bases. The sequence came from a man aged 50 or older with Graves' hyperthyroidism. The sequencing input was blood. CDR3 amino acids: CASSFTSVGETQYF. CDR3 coding DNA: TGTGCTAGCAGCTTTACTAGCGTCGGAGAGACCCAGTACTTC.